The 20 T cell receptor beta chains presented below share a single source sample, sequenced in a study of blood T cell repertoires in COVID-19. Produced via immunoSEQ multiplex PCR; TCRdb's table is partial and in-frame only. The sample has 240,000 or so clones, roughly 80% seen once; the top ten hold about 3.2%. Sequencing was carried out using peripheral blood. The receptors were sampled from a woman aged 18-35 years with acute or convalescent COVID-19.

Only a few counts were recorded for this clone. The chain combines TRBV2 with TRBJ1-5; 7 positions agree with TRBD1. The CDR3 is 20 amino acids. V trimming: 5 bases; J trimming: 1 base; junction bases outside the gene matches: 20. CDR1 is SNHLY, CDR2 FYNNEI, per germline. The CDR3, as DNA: TGTGCCAGCAGTTACCACATTACAGGGGTAGGGTTCTCGAGCAATCAGCCCCAGCATTTT. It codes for CASSYHITGVGFSSNQPQHF.

The CDR3 DNA reads as TGCGCCAGCAGCCAAGATGCATGGAGTTCCTTCAATCAGCCCCAGCATTTT. Its protein product is CASSQDAWSSFNQPQHF. This chain joins TRBV4-3 and TRBJ1-5, with D unresolved. The CDR3 is made up of 17 amino acids. The ends were cut back, 0 bases at V and 3 bases at J, with 15 bases in the middle. Germline lookup yields CDR1 LGHNA and CDR2 YSLEER.

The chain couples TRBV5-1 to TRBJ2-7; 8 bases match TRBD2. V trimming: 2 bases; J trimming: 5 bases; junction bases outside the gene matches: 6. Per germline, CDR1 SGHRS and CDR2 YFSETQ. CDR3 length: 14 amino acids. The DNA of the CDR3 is TGCGCCAGCAGCTTTGGGACTAGTTTGGACGAGCAGTACTTC. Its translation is CASSFGTSLDEQYF.

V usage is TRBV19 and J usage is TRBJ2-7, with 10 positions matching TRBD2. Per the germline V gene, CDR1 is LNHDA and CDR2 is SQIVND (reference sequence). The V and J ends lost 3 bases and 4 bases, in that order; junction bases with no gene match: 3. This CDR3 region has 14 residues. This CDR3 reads CASSIEAGGYEQYF. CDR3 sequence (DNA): TGTGCCAGTAGTATTGAAGCGGGAGGGTACGAGCAGTACTTC.

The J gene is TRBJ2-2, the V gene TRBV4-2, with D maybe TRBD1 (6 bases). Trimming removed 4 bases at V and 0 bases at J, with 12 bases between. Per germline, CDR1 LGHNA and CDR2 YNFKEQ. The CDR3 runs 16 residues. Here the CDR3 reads CASSRPTGANTGELFF. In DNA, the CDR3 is TGTGCCAGCAGCCGACCGACAGGCGCGAACACCGGGGAGCTGTTTTTT.

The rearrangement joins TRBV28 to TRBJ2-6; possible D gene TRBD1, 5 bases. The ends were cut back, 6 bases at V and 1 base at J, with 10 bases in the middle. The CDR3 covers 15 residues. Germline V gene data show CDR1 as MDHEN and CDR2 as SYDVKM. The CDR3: CASSYPGSGANVLTF. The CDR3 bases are TGTGCCAGCAGCTACCCAGGGTCTGGGGCCAACGTCCTGACTTTC.

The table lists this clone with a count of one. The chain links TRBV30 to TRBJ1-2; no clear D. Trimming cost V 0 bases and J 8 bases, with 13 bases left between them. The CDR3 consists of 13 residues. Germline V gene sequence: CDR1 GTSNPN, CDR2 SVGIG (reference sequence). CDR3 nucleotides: TGTGCCTGGAGTGTAACCGGGGTCCAGGGCTACACCTTC. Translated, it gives CAWSVTGVQGYTF. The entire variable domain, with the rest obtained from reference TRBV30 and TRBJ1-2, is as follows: SQTIHQWPATLVQPVGSPLSLECTVEGTSNPNLYWYRQAAGRGLQLLFYSVGIGQISSEVPQNLSASRPQDRQFILSSKKLLLSDSGFYLCAWSVTGVQGYTFGSGTRLTVV.

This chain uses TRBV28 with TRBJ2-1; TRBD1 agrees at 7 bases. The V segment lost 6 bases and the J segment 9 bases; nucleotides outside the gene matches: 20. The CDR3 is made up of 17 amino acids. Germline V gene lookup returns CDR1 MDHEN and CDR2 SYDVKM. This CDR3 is CASSSYGARLAGGEQFF. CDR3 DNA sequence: TGTGCCAGCAGCTCGTACGGGGCGAGGCTAGCAGGGGGTGAGCAGTTCTTC.

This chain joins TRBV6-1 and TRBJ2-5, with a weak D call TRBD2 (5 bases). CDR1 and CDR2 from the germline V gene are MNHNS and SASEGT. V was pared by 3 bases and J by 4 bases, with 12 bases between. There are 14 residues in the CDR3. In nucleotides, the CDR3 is TGTGCCAGCAGTGAGGACCCCCGGGGAGAGACCCAGTACTTC. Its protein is CASSEDPRGETQYF.

CDR3 nucleotides: TGTGCCAGCAGCCATCACTCGCTTCGTTACAGGGGGCTGTATTCACCCCTCCACTTT. It encodes CASSHHSLRYRGLYSPLHF. The chain is built from TRBV14 and TRBJ1-6; 9 bases match TRBD1. CDR3 size: 19 residues. After removal of 3 bases from V and 8 bases from J, the junction contained 17 bases not matched to a gene. The germline V gene encodes CDR1 SGHDN and CDR2 FVKESK.

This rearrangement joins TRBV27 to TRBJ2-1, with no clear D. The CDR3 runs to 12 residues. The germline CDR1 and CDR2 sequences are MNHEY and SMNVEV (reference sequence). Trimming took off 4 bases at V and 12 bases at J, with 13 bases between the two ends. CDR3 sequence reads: CASSSLNARQFF. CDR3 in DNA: TGTGCCAGCAGTTCCCTCAACGCCAGGCAGTTCTTC.

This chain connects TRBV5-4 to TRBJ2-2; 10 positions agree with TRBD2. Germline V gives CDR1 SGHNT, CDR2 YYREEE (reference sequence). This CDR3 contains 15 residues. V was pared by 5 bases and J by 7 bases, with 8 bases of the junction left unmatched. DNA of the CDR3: TGTGCCAGCAGAGCTAGCGGGGGAAATGGCGGGGAGCTGTTTTTT. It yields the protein CASRASGGNGGELFF.

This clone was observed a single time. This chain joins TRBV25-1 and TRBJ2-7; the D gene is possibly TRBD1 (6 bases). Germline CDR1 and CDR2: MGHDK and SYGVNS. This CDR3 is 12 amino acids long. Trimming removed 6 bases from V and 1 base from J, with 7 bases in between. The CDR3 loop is CASRDSSYEQYF. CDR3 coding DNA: TGTGCCAGCAGGGACAGTTCCTACGAGCAGTACTTC.

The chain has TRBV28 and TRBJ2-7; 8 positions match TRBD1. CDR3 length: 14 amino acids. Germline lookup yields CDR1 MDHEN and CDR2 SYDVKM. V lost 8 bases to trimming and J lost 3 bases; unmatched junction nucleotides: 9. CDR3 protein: CASAPTGEIYEQYF. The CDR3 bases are TGTGCCAGCGCCCCGACAGGGGAAATCTACGAGCAGTACTTC.

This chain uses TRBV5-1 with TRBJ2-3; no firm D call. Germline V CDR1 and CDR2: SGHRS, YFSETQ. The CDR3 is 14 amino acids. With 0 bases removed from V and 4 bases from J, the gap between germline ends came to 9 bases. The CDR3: CASSLASGPDTQYF. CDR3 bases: TGCGCCAGCAGCTTGGCTTCGGGTCCAGATACGCAGTATTTT.

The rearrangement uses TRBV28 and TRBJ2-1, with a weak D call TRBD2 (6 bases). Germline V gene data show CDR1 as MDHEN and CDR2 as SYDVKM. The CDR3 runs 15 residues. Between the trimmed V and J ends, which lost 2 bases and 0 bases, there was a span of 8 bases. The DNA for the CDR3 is TGTGCCAGCAGTTTAGCGGGAAGCTCCTACAATGAGCAGTTCTTC. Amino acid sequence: CASSLAGSSYNEQFF.

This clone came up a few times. This CDR3 reads CASSQDQGGNEAFF. Written as DNA, the CDR3 is TGTGCCAGCAGCCAAGATCAGGGGGGTAATGAAGCTTTCTTT. The rearrangement links TRBV3-1 (or the pseudogene TRBV3-2) to TRBJ1-1; TRBD1 agrees at 7 bases. The CDR3 length is 14 residues. Per germline, CDR1 LGHDT and CDR2 YNNKEL (reference sequence). J lost 7 bases, V lost 0 bases, and 5 bases had no gene match.

As DNA, the CDR3 is TGTGCCAGCAGCTTAGGGACGGGACAAGGAGGCTACACCTTC. Translating gives CASSLGTGQGGYTF. The chain couples TRBV7-9 to TRBJ1-2, with TRBD1 as a possible D gene (6 bases). Per the germline V gene, CDR1 is SEHNR and CDR2 is FQNEAQ (reference sequence). This CDR3 is 14 amino acids long. V gave up 1 base and J gave up 8 bases, with 14 bases separating them.

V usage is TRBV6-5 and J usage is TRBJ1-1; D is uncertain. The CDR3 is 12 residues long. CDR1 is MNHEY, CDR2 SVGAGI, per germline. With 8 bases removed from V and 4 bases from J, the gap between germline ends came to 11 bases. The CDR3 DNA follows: TGTGCCAGCGGGCCGACCAGCACTGAAGCTTTCTTT. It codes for CASGPTSTEAFF.

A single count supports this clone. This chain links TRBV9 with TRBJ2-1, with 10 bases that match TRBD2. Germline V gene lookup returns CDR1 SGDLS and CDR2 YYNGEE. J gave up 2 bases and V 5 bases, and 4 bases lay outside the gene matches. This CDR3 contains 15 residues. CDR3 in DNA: TGTGCCAGCAGTCTAGCGGGGGAACCCTACAATGAGCAGTTCTTC. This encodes CASSLAGEPYNEQFF.